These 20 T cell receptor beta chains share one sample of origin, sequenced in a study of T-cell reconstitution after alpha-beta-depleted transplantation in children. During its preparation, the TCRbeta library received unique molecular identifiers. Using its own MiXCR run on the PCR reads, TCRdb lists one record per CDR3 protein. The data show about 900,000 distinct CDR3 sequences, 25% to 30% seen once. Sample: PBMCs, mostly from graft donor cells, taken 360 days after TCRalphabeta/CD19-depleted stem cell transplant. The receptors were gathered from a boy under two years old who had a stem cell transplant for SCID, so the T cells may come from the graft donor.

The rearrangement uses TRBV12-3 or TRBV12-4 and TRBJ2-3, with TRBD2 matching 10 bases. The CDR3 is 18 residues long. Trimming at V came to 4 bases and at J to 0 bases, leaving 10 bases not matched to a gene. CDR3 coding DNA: TGTGCCAGCAGTTCCACTAGCGGGGCCCGACAGAGCACAGATACGCAGTATTTT. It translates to CASSSTSGARQSTDTQYF.

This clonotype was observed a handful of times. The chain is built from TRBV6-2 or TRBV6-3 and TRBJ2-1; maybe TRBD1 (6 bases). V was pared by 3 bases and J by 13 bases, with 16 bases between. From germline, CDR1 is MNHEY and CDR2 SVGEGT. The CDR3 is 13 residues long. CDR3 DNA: TGTGCCAGCAGTTATACGCTGTCGGGACATCAGTTCTTC. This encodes CASSYTLSGHQFF.

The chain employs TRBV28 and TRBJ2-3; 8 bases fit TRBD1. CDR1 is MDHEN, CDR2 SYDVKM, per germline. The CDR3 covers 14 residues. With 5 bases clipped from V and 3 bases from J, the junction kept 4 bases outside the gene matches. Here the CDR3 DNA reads TGTGCCAGCAGTCCGACAGGGGAGACAGATACGCAGTATTTT. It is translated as CASSPTGETDTQYF.

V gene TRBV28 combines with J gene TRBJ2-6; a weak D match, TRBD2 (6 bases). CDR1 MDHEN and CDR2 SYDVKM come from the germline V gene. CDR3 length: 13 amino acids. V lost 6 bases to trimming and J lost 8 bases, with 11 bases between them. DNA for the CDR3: TGTGCCAGCAGCAGGGAGGAGTCCAACGTCCTGACTTTC. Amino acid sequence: CASSREESNVLTF.

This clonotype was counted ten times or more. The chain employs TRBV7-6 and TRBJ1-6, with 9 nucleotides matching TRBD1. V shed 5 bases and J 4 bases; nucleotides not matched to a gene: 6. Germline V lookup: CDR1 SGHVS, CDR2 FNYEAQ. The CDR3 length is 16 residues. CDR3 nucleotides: TGTGCCAGCAGCCCAGGGACAGGGCCTTATAATTCACCCCTCCACTTT. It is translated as CASSPGTGPYNSPLHF.

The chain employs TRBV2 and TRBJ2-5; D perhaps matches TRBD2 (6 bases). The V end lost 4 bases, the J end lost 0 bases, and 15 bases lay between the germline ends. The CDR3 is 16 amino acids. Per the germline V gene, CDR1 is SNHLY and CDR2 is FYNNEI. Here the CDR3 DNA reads TGTGCCAGCAGTGTAACTCTAGCGAAGTACCAAGAGACCCAGTACTTC. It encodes CASSVTLAKYQETQYF.

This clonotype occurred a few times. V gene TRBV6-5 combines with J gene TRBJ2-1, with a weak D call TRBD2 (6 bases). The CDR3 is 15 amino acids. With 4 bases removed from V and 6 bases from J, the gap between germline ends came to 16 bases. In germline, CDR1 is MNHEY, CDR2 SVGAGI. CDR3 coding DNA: TGTGCCAGCAGTTCCCCGGGGAGGATCATCAATGAGCAGTTCTTC. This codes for CASSSPGRIINEQFF.

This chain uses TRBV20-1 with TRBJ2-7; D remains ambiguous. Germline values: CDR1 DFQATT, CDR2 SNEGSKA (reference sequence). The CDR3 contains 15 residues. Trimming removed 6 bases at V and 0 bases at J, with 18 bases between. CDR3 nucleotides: TGCAGTGCCCCGGACCCATACCATAACTCCTACGAGCAGTACTTC. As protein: CSAPDPYHNSYEQYF.

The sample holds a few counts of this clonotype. The CDR3 is CASSFRGTVGGDTQYF. In DNA form, the CDR3 reads TGTGCCAGCAGCTTCCGAGGGACCGTCGGGGGAGATACGCAGTATTTT. This chain joins TRBV12-3 or TRBV12-4 and TRBJ2-3; D is possibly TRBD2 (6 bases). CDR3 length: 16 amino acids. Trimming removed 6 bases at V and 5 bases at J, with 21 bases between.

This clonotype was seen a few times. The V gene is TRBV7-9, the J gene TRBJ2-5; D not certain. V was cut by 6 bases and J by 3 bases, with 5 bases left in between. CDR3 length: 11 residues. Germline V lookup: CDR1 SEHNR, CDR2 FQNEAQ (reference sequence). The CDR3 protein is CASRGKETQYF. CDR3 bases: TGTGCCAGCAGAGGGAAAGAGACCCAGTACTTC.

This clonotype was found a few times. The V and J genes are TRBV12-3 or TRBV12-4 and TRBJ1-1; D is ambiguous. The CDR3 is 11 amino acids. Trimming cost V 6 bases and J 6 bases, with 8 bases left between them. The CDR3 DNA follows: TGTGCCAGCAGGTCCCGGGCTGAAGCTTTCTTT. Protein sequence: CASRSRAEAFF.

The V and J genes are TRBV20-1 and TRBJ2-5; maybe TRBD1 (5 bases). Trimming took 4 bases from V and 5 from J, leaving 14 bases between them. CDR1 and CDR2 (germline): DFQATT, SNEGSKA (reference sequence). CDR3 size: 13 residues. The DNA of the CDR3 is TGCAGTGCTAAGGGGTCCGCCCTGGAGACCCAGTACTTC. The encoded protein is CSAKGSALETQYF.

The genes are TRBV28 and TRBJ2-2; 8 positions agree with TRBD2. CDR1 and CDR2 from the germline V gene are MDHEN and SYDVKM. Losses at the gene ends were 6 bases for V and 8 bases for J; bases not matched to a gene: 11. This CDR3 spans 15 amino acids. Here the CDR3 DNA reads TGTGCCAGCAGCCGCCCAACTAGCGGTCTAGGGGAGCTGTTTTTT. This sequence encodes CASSRPTSGLGELFF.

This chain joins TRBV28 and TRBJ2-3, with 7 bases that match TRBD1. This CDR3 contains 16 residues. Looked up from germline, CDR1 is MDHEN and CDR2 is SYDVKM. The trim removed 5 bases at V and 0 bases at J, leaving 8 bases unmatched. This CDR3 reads CASSTPTGRSTDTQYF. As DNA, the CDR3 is TGTGCCAGCAGTACCCCGACAGGGCGAAGCACAGATACGCAGTATTTT.

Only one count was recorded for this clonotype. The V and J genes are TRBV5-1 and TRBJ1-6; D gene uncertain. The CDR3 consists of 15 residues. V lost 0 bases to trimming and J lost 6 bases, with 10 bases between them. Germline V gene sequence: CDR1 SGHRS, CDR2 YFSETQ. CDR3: CASSLGVRGNSPLHF. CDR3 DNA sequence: TGCGCCAGCAGCTTGGGCGTCCGTGGTAATTCACCCCTCCACTTT.

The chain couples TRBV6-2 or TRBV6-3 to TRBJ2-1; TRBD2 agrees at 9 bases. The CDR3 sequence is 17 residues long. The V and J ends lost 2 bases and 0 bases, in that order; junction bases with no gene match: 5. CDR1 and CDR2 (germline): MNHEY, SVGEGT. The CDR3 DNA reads TGTGCCAGCAGTTACCATGTACTAGCGGGCTCCTACAATGAGCAGTTCTTC. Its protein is CASSYHVLAGSYNEQFF.

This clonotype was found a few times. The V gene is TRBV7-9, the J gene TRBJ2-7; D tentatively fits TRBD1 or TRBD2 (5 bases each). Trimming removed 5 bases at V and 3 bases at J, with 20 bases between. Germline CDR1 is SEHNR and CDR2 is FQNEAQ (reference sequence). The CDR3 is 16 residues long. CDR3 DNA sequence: TGTGCCAGCAGCAGAATCGTCCGGGACGGCGACTACGAGCAGTACTTC. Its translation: CASSRIVRDGDYEQYF.

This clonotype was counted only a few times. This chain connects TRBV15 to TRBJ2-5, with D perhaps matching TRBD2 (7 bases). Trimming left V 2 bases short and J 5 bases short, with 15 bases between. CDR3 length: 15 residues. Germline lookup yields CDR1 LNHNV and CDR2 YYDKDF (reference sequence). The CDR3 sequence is CATSRTSEGGETQYF. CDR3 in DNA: TGTGCCACCAGCAGAACGTCTGAGGGGGGGGAGACCCAGTACTTC. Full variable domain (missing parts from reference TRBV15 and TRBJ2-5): DAMVIQNPRYQVTQFGKPVTLSCSQTLNHNVMYWYQQKSSQAPKLLFHYYDKDFNNEADTPDNFQSRRPNTSFCFLDIRSPGLGDTAMYLCATSRTSEGGETQYFGPGTRLLVL.

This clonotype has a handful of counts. The CDR3 nucleotides read TGTGCCAGCAGCGTAACGAGAGCGGGGTATTACACCGGGGAGCTGTTTTTT. This translates into CASSVTRAGYYTGELFF. This sequence joins TRBV9 and TRBJ2-2, with TRBD2 matching over 7 bases. V dropped 1 base and J dropped 3; count of bases not matched to a gene: 9. The CDR3 sequence is 17 residues long. Germline lookup yields CDR1 SGDLS and CDR2 YYNGEE.

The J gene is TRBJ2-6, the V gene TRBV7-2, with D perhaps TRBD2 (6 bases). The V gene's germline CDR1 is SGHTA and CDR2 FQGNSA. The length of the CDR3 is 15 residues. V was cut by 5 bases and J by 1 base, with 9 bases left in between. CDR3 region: CASSRGKSGANVLTF. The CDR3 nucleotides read TGTGCCAGCAGCCGGGGGAAATCTGGGGCCAACGTCCTGACTTTC.